This T cell receptor (beta chain) came from a study of T cell changes during pregnancy in multiple sclerosis. The data were produced by immunoSEQ multiplex PCR, yet TCRdb's version contains in-frame clones alone and is incomplete. The sample lists roughly 45,000 clones, about nine tenths occurring once. With 4 bases removed from V and 4 bases from J, the gap between germline ends came to 11 bases. Germline assignment: CDR1 MNHEY and CDR2 SMNVEV (reference sequence). The CDR3 length is 13 residues. This sequence originates from a female donor in good health, enrolled as a control in a pregnancy study. This specimen consisted of peripheral blood, obtained in the second trimester of pregnancy. V is TRBV27 and J is TRBJ2-7; D not resolved. The CDR3: CASSSTDGYEQYF. CDR3 nucleotide sequence: TGTGCCAGCAGTTCAACCGACGGGTACGAGCAGTACTTC.